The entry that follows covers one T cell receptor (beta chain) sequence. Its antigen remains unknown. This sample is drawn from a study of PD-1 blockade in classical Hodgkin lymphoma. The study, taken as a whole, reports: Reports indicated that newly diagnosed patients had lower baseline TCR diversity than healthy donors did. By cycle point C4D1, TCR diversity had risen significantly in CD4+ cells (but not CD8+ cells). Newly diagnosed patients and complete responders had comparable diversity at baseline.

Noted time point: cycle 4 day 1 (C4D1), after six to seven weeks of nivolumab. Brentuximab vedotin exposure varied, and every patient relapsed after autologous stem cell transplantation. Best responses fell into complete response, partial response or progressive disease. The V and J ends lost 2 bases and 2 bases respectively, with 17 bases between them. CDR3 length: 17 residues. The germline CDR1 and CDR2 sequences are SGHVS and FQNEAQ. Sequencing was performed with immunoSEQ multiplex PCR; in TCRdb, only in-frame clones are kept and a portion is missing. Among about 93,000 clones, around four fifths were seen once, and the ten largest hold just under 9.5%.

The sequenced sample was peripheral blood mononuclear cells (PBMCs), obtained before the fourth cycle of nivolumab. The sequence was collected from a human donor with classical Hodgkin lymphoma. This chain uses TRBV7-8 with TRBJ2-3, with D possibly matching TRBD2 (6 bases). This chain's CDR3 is CASSLLKSAGHTDTQYF. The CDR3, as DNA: TGTGCCAGCAGCTTACTTAAATCGGCGGGGCACACAGATACGCAGTATTTT.